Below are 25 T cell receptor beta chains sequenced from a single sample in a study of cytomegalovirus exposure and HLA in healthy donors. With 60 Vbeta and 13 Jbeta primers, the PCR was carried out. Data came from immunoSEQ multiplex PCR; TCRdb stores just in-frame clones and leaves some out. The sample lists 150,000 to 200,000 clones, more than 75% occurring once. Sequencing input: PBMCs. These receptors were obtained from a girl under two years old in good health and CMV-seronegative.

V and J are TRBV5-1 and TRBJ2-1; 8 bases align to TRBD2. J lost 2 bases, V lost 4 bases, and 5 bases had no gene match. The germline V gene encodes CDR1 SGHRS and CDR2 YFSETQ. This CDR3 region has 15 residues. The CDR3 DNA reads TGCGCCAGCAGCGGGGGACTAGGTCCCTACAATGAGCAGTTCTTC. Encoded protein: CASSGGLGPYNEQFF.

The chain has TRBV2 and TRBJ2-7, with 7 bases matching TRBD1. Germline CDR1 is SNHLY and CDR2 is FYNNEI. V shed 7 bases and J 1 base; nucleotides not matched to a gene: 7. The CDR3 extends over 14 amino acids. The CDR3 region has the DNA TGTGCCAGCATGGGACAGAGGAATTCCTACGAGCAGTACTTC. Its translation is CASMGQRNSYEQYF.

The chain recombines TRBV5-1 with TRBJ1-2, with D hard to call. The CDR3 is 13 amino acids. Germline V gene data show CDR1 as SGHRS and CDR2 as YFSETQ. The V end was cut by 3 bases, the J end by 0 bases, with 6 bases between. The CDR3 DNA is TGCGCCAGCAGCTCATTAGCTAACTATGGCTACACCTTC. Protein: CASSSLANYGYTF.

The chain's CDR3 is CASRGTGRTEAFF. DNA of the CDR3: TGTGCCAGCAGAGGGACAGGCCGCACTGAAGCTTTCTTT. The V gene is TRBV5-6, the J gene TRBJ1-1; 8 bases match TRBD1. Germline V gives CDR1 SGHDT, CDR2 YYEEEE. The CDR3 loop spans 13 amino acids. Unmatched junction bases numbered 4, after V lost 5 bases and J lost 4 bases.

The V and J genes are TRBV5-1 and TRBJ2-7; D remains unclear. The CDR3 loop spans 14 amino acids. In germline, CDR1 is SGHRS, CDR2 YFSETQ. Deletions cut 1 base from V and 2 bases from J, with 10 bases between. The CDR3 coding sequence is TGCGCCAGCAGCTTGAGCAGCGAGGCCTACGAGCAGTACTTC. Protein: CASSLSSEAYEQYF.

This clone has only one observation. CDR3 loop: CASSFNRDEQYF. In DNA, the CDR3 is TGTGCCAGCAGCTTTAACAGGGACGAGCAGTACTTC. The chain has TRBV7-6 and TRBJ2-7; a possible D gene is TRBD1 (6 bases). Trimming stripped 3 bases from V and 5 bases from J, with 8 bases between. Germline CDR1 is SGHVS and CDR2 is FNYEAQ. The CDR3 extends over 12 amino acids.

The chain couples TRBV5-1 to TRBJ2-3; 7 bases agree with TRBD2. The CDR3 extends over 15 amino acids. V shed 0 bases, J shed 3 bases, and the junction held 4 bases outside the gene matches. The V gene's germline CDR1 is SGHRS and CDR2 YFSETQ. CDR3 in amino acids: CASSLDGRGTDTQYF. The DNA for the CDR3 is TGCGCCAGCAGCTTGGATGGGCGGGGGACAGATACGCAGTATTTT.

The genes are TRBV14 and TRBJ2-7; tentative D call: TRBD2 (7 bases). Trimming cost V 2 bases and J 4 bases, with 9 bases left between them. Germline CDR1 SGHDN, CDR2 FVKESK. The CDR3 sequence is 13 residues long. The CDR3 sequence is CASSQRGGYEQYF. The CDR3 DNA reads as TGTGCCAGCAGCCAAAGGGGGGGATACGAGCAGTACTTC.

CDR3 sequence (DNA): TGTGCCAGCAGCTTGATGTCCGCAGGGGTTAATGGCTACACCTTC. It is translated as CASSLMSAGVNGYTF. The genes are TRBV5-6 and TRBJ1-2; perhaps TRBD1 as D (6 bases). The CDR3 consists of 15 residues. The germline V and J ends were trimmed by 1 base and 6 bases, with 16 bases remaining between them. CDR1 and CDR2 (germline): SGHDT, YYEEEE. The full variable domain, completed using reference TRBV5-6 and TRBJ1-2, is DAGVTQSPTHLIKTRGQQVTLRCSPKSGHDTVSWYQQALGQGPQFIFQYYEEEERQRGNFPDRFSGHQFPNYSSELNVNALLLGDSALYLCASSLMSAGVNGYTFGSGTRLTVV.

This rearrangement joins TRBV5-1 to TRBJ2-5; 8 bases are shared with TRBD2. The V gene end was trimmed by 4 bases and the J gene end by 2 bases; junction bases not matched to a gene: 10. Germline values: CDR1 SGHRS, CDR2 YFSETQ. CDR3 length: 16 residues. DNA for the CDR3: TGCGCCAGCAGCCGTACTAGCGGAGATCGACAAGAGACCCAGTACTTC. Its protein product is CASSRTSGDRQETQYF.

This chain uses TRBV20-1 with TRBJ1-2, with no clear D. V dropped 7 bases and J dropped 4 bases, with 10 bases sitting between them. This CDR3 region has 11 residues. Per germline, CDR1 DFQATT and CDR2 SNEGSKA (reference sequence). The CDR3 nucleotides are TGCAGTGTTCCCGTCCGCTATGGCTACACCTTC. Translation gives CSVPVRYGYTF.

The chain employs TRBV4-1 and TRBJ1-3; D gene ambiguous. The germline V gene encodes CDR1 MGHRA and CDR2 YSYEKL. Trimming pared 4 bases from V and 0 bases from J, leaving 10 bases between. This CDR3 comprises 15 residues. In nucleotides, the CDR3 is TGCGCCAGCAGCCCTCAGGTTTACTCTGGAAACACCATATATTTT. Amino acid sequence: CASSPQVYSGNTIYF.

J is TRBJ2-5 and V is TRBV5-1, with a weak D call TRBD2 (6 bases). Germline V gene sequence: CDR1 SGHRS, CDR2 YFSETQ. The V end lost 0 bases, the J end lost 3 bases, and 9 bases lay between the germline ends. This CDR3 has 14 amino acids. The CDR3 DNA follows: TGCGCCAGCAGCTTGGACACGGGGGAAGAGACCCAGTACTTC. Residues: CASSLDTGEETQYF.

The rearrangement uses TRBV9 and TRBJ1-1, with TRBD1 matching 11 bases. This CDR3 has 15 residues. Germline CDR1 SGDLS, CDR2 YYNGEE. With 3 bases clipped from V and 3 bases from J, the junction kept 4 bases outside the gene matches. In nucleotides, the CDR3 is TGTGCCAGCAGCGCAGAGGGACAGGGGGACACTGAAGCTTTCTTT. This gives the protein CASSAEGQGDTEAFF.

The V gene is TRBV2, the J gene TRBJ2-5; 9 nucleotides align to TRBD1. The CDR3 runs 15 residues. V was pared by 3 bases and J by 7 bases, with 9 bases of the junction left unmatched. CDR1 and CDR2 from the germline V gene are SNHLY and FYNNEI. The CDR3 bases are TGTGCCAGCAGTGACCCTCGGACAGGGGTGGGGACCCAGTACTTC. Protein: CASSDPRTGVGTQYF.

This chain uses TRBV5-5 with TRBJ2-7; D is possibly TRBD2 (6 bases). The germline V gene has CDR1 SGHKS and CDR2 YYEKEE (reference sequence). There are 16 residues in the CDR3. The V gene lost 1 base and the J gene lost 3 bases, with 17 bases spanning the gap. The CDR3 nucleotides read TGTGCCAGCAGCTTGAAGGGACCGGGAGAGATCTACGAGCAGTACTTC. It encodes CASSLKGPGEIYEQYF.

The CDR3 DNA reads as TGTGCCAGCAGCTCTCGCAGGGGGCAGGGTTCCGAGCAGTACTTC. Protein product: CASSSRRGQGSEQYF. V gene TRBV13 combines with J gene TRBJ2-7, with TRBD1 identical over 8 bases. Germline V gives CDR1 PRHDT, CDR2 FYEKMQ (reference sequence). The ends lost 4 bases at V and 6 bases at J; junction bases unmatched: 11. The CDR3 loop spans 15 amino acids.

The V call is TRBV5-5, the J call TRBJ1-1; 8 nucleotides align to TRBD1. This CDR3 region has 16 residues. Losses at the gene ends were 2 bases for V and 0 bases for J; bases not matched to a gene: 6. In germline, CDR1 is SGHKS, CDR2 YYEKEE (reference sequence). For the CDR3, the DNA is TGTGCCAGCAGCTTAGGACAGGGCGGGTTGAACACTGAAGCTTTCTTT. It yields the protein CASSLGQGGLNTEAFF.

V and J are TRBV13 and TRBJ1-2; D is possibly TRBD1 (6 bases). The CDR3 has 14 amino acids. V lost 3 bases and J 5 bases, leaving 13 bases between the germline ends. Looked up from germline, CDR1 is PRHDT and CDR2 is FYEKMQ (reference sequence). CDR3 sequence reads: CASSLWGDRYGYTF. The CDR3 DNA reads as TGTGCCAGCAGCTTGTGGGGAGACAGGTATGGCTACACCTTC. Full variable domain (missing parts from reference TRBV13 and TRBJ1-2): AAGVIQSPRHLIKEKRETATLKCYPIPRHDTVYWYQQGPGQDPQFLISFYEKMQSDKGSIPDRFSAQQFSDYHSELNMSSLELGDSALYFCASSLWGDRYGYTFGSGTRLTVV.

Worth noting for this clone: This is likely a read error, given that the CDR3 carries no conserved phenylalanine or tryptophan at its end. This CDR3 reads CATAVLDTEAFL. CDR3 nucleotides: TGTGCCACCGCCGTCCTGGACACTGAAGCTTTCCTT. V is TRBV10-3 and J is TRBJ1-1; D gene uncertain. Germline CDR1 ENHRY, CDR2 SYGVKD. The CDR3 has 12 amino acids. The ends were cut back, 10 bases at V and 3 bases at J, with 12 bases in the middle.

The CDR3, as DNA: TGTGCCAGTAGTATGGCCCCGGGACAGGGGGCGCGTGAGCAGTTCTTC. Its protein product is CASSMAPGQGAREQFF. The chain recombines TRBV19 with TRBJ2-1; TRBD1 aligns across 12 bases. CDR1 is LNHDA and CDR2 is SQIVND in the germline V gene (reference sequence). The V and J ends lost 3 bases and 9 bases, in that order; junction bases with no gene match: 9. The CDR3 is 16 amino acids.

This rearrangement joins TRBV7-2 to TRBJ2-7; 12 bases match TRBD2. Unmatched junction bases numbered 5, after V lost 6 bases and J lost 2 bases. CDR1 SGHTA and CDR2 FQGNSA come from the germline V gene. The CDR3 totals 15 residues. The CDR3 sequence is CASRDLAGGTYEQYF. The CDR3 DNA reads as TGTGCCAGCAGGGATCTAGCGGGAGGGACCTACGAGCAGTACTTC.

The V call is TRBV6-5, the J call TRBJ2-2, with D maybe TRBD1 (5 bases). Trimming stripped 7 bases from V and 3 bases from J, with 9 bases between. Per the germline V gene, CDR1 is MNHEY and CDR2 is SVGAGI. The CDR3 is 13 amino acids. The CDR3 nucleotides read TGTGCCAGCATGGCAGGGCACACCGGGGAGCTGTTTTTT. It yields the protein CASMAGHTGELFF.

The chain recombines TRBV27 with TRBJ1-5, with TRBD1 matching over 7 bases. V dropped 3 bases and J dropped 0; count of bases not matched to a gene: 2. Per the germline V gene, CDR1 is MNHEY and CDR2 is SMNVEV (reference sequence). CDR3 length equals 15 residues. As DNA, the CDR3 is TGTGCCAGCAGTTTCCAGGGGGTTAGCAATCAGCCCCAGCATTTT. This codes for CASSFQGVSNQPQHF.

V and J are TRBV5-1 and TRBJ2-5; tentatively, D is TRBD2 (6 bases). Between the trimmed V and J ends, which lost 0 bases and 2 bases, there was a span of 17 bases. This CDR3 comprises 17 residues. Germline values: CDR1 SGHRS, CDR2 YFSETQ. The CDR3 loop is CASSLGPAGQGQETQYF. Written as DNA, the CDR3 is TGCGCCAGCAGCTTGGGGCCAGCGGGTCAGGGACAAGAGACCCAGTACTTC.